The 22 T cell receptor beta chains presented below share a single source sample, sequenced in a study of molecular identifiers for immune sequencing clone quantification. In TCRdb, the PCR reads were re-called with MiXCR into one record per CDR3 protein. The table has approximately 590,000 distinct CDR3 sequences, roughly 23% seen once. What was sequenced was naive CD8+ T cells from blood, with Jurkat cell RNA spiked in. The subset: FACS-sorted CD8+CD4-CCR7+CD45RA+ naive T cells. The source of these receptors is a human donor in good health. Some libraries in this study had Jurkat cell RNA spiked in.

There are many counts of this clonotype. This sequence joins TRBV9 and TRBJ2-5; 8 bases line up with TRBD2. Germline V gene lookup returns CDR1 SGDLS and CDR2 YYNGEE. The CDR3 totals 17 residues. V shed 0 bases and J 2 bases; nucleotides not matched to a gene: 9. CDR3 nucleotide sequence: TGTGCCAGCAGCGTAGCAAGCGGGGGAGGTCCTCAAGAGACCCAGTACTTC. Translation: CASSVASGGGPQETQYF.

As to this clonotype: The germline gene is not matched at one end of the junction; a read error may be the cause. The chain has TRBV9 and TRBJ2-3; TRBD1 or TRBD2 may be the D gene (6 bases each). This CDR3 is built from 16 residues. Germline CDR1 is SGDLS and CDR2 is YYNGEE. The CDR3 protein is CTSSVGSGAGTDTQYF. CDR3 sequence (DNA): TGTACCAGCAGCGTAGGGTCGGGGGCCGGCACAGATACGCAGTATTTT. The full variable domain, with the rest looked up from reference TRBV9 and TRBJ2-3, is DSGVTQTPKHLITATGQRVTLRCSPRSGDLSVYWYQQSLDQGLQFLIQYYNGEERAKGNILERFSAQQFPDLHSELNLSSLELGDSALYFCTSSVGSGAGTDTQYFGPGTRLTVL.

The sample holds many counts of this clonotype. The V call is TRBV12-3 or TRBV12-4, the J call TRBJ1-4; a possible D gene is TRBD1 (5 bases). Trimming left V 2 bases short and J 7 bases short, with 14 bases between. There are 15 residues in the CDR3. The CDR3 loop is CASSLRVRAVEKLFF. The CDR3 bases are TGTGCCAGCAGTTTAAGGGTCAGGGCGGTTGAAAAACTGTTTTTT.

This clonotype was seen only a few times. This rearrangement joins TRBV2 to TRBJ1-2; D gene unclear. The germline V gene has CDR1 SNHLY and CDR2 FYNNEI. The germline V and J ends were trimmed by 7 bases and 0 bases, with 15 bases remaining between them. This CDR3 comprises 15 residues. In DNA form, the CDR3 reads TGTGCCAGCACCGACCGGCGCCGAACTAACTATGGCTACACCTTC. As protein: CASTDRRRTNYGYTF.

This clonotype was counted a few times. A read error may produce the germline difference seen at one junction end. The chain uses TRBV5-3 and TRBJ1-2; 7 nucleotides match TRBD1. TRBV5-3 is reported as an ORF; its role is uncertain. The CDR3 is 15 amino acids. The CDR3 is CASSFPGQNYYGYTF. CDR3 sequence (DNA): TGTGCCAGCAGCTTTCCGGGACAGAATTACTATGGCTACACCTTC.

About this clonotype: The final CDR3 position lacks the conserved phenylalanine or tryptophan, pointing to a likely read error. V gene TRBV7-9 combines with J gene TRBJ2-7, with 11 bases fitting TRBD2. CDR1 is SEHNR, CDR2 FQNEAQ, per germline (reference sequence). The V and J ends lost 3 bases and 4 bases, in that order; junction bases with no gene match: 11. The CDR3 totals 17 residues. The chain's CDR3 is CASSLETSGMERYEQYI. In DNA, the CDR3 is TGTGCCAGCAGCTTGGAGACTAGCGGGATGGAGAGATACGAGCAGTACATC.

The V call is TRBV4-1, the J call TRBJ2-2, with D possibly being TRBD1 or TRBD2 (5 bases each). Germline V gene lookup returns CDR1 MGHRA and CDR2 YSYEKL. The CDR3 spans 14 residues. The ends were cut back, 1 base at V and 7 bases at J, with 10 bases in the middle. CDR3 amino acids: CASSQVGDIGELFF. In DNA form, the CDR3 reads TGCGCCAGCAGCCAAGTGGGGGATATCGGGGAGCTGTTTTTT.

The CDR3 coding sequence is TGTGCCAGCAGCCAAGAGGTAGTGGGAGGCGCCTATAATTCACCCCTCCACTTT. Amino acid sequence: CASSQEVVGGAYNSPLHF. The chain joins TRBV3-1 to TRBJ1-6, with D unclear. The CDR3 runs 18 residues. From germline, CDR1 is LGHDT and CDR2 YNNKEL (reference sequence). The V end lost 0 bases, the J end lost 2 bases, and 14 bases lay between the germline ends.

The chain carries TRBV6-2 or TRBV6-3 and TRBJ1-6; 8 bases fit TRBD1. This CDR3 has 16 amino acids. The junction had 9 bases not matched to a gene; V was cut back by 6 bases and J by 5 bases. CDR1 is MNHEY and CDR2 is SVGEGT in the germline V gene. CDR3 protein: CASRTQDRGNNSPLHF. For the CDR3, the DNA is TGTGCCAGCAGGACGCAAGACAGGGGTAATAATTCACCCCTCCACTTT.

The chain uses TRBV5-1 and TRBJ2-3; 13 nucleotides match TRBD2. Germline loops: CDR1 SGHRS, CDR2 YFSETQ. The CDR3 length is 15 residues. Trimming removed 10 bases from V and 4 bases from J; junction bases left unmatched: 9. In DNA form, the CDR3 reads TGCGCCGGCTTACTAGCGGGAGGGCCGGCAGATACGCAGTATTTT. Amino acids: CAGLLAGGPADTQYF.

This clonotype showed up many times. CDR3 sequence (DNA): TGCGCCAGCAGCTTGGAGGGACTACCAGTAAATACGCAGTATTTT. Its translation: CASSLEGLPVNTQYF. The V and J genes are TRBV5-1 and TRBJ2-3; TRBD2 matches at 7 bases. Germline values: CDR1 SGHRS, CDR2 YFSETQ. There are 15 residues in the CDR3. Losses at the gene ends were 0 bases for V and 7 bases for J; bases not matched to a gene: 8.

V usage is TRBV5-4 and J usage is TRBJ2-1, with TRBD1 identical over 9 bases. Trimming took 5 bases from V and 7 from J; bases not matched to a gene: 7. This CDR3 comprises 14 residues. CDR1 SGHNT and CDR2 YYREEE come from the germline V gene (reference sequence). The CDR3 coding sequence is TGTGCCAGCAGTCCGGTACAGGGGGCGAATGAGCAGTTCTTC. Protein product: CASSPVQGANEQFF.

This clonotype was seen more than once but under ten times. This chain uses TRBV7-6 with TRBJ2-7; D tentatively fits TRBD1 or TRBD2 (5 bases each). The V end lost 1 base, the J end lost 6 bases, and 13 bases lay between the germline ends. Germline V gene sequence: CDR1 SGHVS, CDR2 FNYEAQ. The CDR3 sequence is 14 residues long. CDR3 nucleotides: TGTGCCAGCAGCTTAGGGACCGAGGGGACCGAGCAGTACTTC. Residues: CASSLGTEGTEQYF.

Concerning this clonotype: A much larger clonotype is one base distant, so this may be a read error. In this CDR3 the conserved last residue, phenylalanine or tryptophan, is missing, so a read error is likely. The chain joins TRBV18 to TRBJ1-2, with D unresolved. V was clipped by 0 bases and J by 1 base, with 9 bases between them. The CDR3 runs 15 residues. The germline gives CDR1 KGHSH, CDR2 LQKENI. The CDR3 region is CASSPPYGDNYGYTL. CDR3 nucleotides: TGTGCCAGCTCACCACCTTACGGAGATAACTATGGCTACACCCTC.

Turning to this clonotype: A much larger clone lies a single base off, so this may be a read error. The V call is TRBV5-1, the J call TRBJ2-7, with a tentative D call TRBD1 (5 bases). This CDR3 has 13 amino acids. Germline values: CDR1 SGHRS, CDR2 YFSETQ. V gave up 7 bases and J gave up 3 bases, with 14 bases separating them. The CDR3 is CASGPRQNYEQYF. As DNA, the CDR3 is TGCGCCAGCGGCCCGCGACAGAACTACGAGCAGTACTTC.

Remarks on this clonotype: A clone one base away is much larger, so this may be a read error. The chain has TRBV19 and TRBJ2-3, with D maybe TRBD2 (5 bases). The germline gives CDR1 LNHDA, CDR2 SQIVND (reference sequence). The CDR3 spans 15 residues. CDR3 DNA: TGTACCAGTAAGGCGGAAGACTATAGCACAGATACGCAGTATTTT. Its translation: CTSKAEDYSTDTQYF.

This clonotype was observed a few times. The rearrangement links TRBV20-1 to TRBJ2-7, with D possibly being TRBD2 (6 bases). The germline gives CDR1 DFQATT, CDR2 SNEGSKA (reference sequence). V lost 7 bases, J lost 0 bases, and 13 bases lay in between. The CDR3 runs to 13 residues. CDR3 nucleotide sequence: TGCAGTGTTGGCGGGAAAAGCTCCTACGAGCAGTACTTC. As protein: CSVGGKSSYEQYF.

The sample holds many counts of this clonotype. V usage is TRBV6-5 and J usage is TRBJ2-3; D ambiguous. CDR3 length: 14 residues. Germline-derived CDR1 and CDR2 are MNHEY and SVGAGI. The V and J ends lost 2 bases and 0 bases respectively, with 6 bases between them. In nucleotides, the CDR3 is TGTGCCAGCAGTTACGACCAAAGCACAGATACGCAGTATTTT. This sequence encodes CASSYDQSTDTQYF.

Concerning this clonotype itself: A read error may be the cause here, since a much bigger clone is one base away. V and J are TRBV14 and TRBJ2-5; TRBD1 might be the D (5 bases). The germline V and J ends were trimmed by 7 bases and 2 bases, with 17 bases remaining between them. Looked up from germline, CDR1 is SGHDN and CDR2 is FVKESK. The CDR3 length is 15 residues. CDR3 loop: CASNPTAGMQETQYF. CDR3 DNA: TGTGCCAGCAACCCTACGGCAGGGATGCAAGAGACCCAGTACTTC.

Regarding this clonotype: This may be a read error, as it is one base from a much larger clone. The rearrangement links TRBV4-3 to TRBJ1-5; D remains ambiguous. Germline CDR1 LGHNA, CDR2 YSLEER. The CDR3 is made up of 16 amino acids. V was trimmed by 0 bases and J by 1 base, leaving 10 bases between them. In nucleotides, the CDR3 is TGCGCCAGCAGCCAAGATCGGCGGTCAAGCAATCAGCCCCAGCATTTT. As protein: CASSQDRRSSNQPQHF.

In this sample, this clonotype turned up many times. The V call is TRBV4-3, the J call TRBJ2-7; 8 bases map to TRBD1. Germline assignment: CDR1 LGHNA and CDR2 YSLEER. V lost 1 base to trimming and J lost 5 bases; unmatched junction nucleotides: 7. The CDR3 covers 15 residues. The CDR3 coding sequence is TGCGCCAGCAGCCAAGGGTACCAGGGGGCCCACGAGCAGTACTTC. Its protein product is CASSQGYQGAHEQYF.

This clonotype has more than one count but fewer than ten. This chain links TRBV5-1 with TRBJ2-7, with TRBD2 matching over 12 bases. There are 13 residues in the CDR3. The V segment lost 7 bases and the J segment 6 bases; nucleotides outside the gene matches: 5. Per the germline V gene, CDR1 is SGHRS and CDR2 is YFSETQ. The CDR3 DNA follows: TGCGCCAGCTCTAGCGGGGGGGCTTCCGAGCAGTACTTC. This sequence encodes CASSSGGASEQYF.